This T cell receptor beta chain was identified in a study of control samples from healthy donors and cancer patients. Produced via immunoSEQ multiplex PCR; TCRdb's table is partial and in-frame only. The table has about 12,000 clones, approximately 90% seen once. The CDR3 is made up of 14 amino acids. The germline V and J ends were trimmed by 3 bases and 5 bases, with 12 bases remaining between them. The germline V gene has CDR1 SGHDT and CDR2 YYEEEE. This receptor was taken from a male donor with melanoma. V usage is TRBV5-6 and J usage is TRBJ1-5; D is undetermined. Sample: formalin-fixed, paraffin-embedded tissue. CDR3 amino acids: CASSSSRTHQPQHF. The CDR3 nucleotides read TGTGCCAGCAGCTCCTCTAGAACCCATCAGCCCCAGCATTTT.